Below are 2 T cell receptor beta chains sequenced from a single sample in a study of blood T cell repertoires in COVID-19 (TCRdb year 2020). Preparation of the library involved the immunoSEQ multiplex PCR assay. The table comes from immuneACCESS by way of TCRdb, which keeps in-frame sequences with V and J called. Part of the clones is missing from these tables; in studies checked, under half for an unresolved V gene and the rest for unknown reasons. The table for this sample lists roughly 190,000 clones; about 85% of them were counted only once. The ten largest account for around 20% of the sample. The sequencing sample was made of peripheral blood. The receptors come from a human donor in a cohort sampled during active COVID-19.

This clone has just a few counts. The chain links TRBV14 to TRBJ2-1; D remains ambiguous. CDR1 SGHDN and CDR2 FVKESK come from the germline V gene. V was cut by 1 base and J by 6 bases, with 10 bases left in between. This CDR3 has 14 residues. The CDR3 DNA sequence: TGTGCCAGCAGCCAAGTTTCAAGCCGCAATGAGCAGTTCTTC. Translation: CASSQVSSRNEQFF.

This chain uses TRBV2 with TRBJ2-5; no reliable D call. Germline assignment: CDR1 SNHLY and CDR2 FYNNEI. The CDR3 totals 12 residues. Trimming pared 2 bases from V and 4 bases from J, leaving 5 bases between. The CDR3 sequence: CASSEPPETQYF. The CDR3 nucleotides are TGTGCCAGCAGTGAACCTCCAGAGACCCAGTACTTC.